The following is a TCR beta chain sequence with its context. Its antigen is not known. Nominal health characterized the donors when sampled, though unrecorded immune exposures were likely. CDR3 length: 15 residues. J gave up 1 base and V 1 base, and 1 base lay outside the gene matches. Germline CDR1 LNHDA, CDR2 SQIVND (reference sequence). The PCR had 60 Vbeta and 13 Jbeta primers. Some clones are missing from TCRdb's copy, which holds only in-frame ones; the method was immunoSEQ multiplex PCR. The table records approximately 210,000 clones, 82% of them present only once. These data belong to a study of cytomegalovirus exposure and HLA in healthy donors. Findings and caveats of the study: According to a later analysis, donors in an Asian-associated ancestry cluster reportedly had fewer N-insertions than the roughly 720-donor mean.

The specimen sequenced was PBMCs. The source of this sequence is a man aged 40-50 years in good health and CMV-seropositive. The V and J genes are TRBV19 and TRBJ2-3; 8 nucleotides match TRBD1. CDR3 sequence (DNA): TGTGCCAGTAGTATAGCAGGGGGCCGCACAGATACGCAGTATTTT. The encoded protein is CASSIAGGRTDTQYF.